These 15 T cell receptor beta chains share one sample of origin, sequenced in a study of T cell changes during pregnancy in multiple sclerosis. Assay: immunoSEQ multiplex PCR; the TCRdb copy retains only in-frame clones and omits some. The sample lists about 75,000 clones; approximately 95% were seen once. The sequencing used CD4+ T cells from peripheral blood mononuclear cells, collected after pregnancy. The receptor set was obtained from a female donor with multiple sclerosis, enrolled in a pregnancy study.

This clone has a single count. This chain links TRBV19 with TRBJ1-2, with 7 nucleotides matching TRBD1. V dropped 3 bases and J dropped 7; count of bases not matched to a gene: 8. Germline CDR1 reads LNHDA; CDR2 reads SQIVND (reference sequence). This CDR3 comprises 14 residues. Here the CDR3 reads CASSMVRGTGGYTF. CDR3 sequence (DNA): TGTGCCAGTAGTATGGTCAGGGGGACGGGTGGCTACACCTTC. Looking up the rest from reference TRBV19 and TRBJ1-2 gives the full variable domain: DGGITQSPKYLFRKEGQNVTLSCEQNLNHDAMYWYRQDPGQGLRLIYYSQIVNDFQKGDIAEGYSVSREKKESFPLTVTSAQKNPTAFYLCASSMVRGTGGYTFGSGTRLTVV.

This chain uses TRBV9 with TRBJ2-7; 10 nucleotides match TRBD1. Germline V lookup: CDR1 SGDLS, CDR2 YYNGEE. Unmatched junction bases numbered 5, after V lost 2 bases and J lost 6 bases. The CDR3 has 14 residues. The CDR3 DNA is TGTGCCAGCAGCGTGGGGGACAGGGGTCTCGAGCAGTACTTC. It encodes CASSVGDRGLEQYF. The whole variable domain, remainder taken from reference TRBV9 and TRBJ2-7, is DSGVTQTPKHLITATGQRVTLRCSPRSGDLSVYWYQQSLDQGLQFLIQYYNGEERAKGNILERFSAQQFPDLHSELNLSSLELGDSALYFCASSVGDRGLEQYFGPGTRLTVT.

V usage is TRBV28 and J usage is TRBJ2-1; 13 bases match TRBD2. The germline V gene has CDR1 MDHEN and CDR2 SYDVKM. CDR3 length equals 16 residues. Unmatched junction bases numbered 5, after V lost 5 bases and J lost 4 bases. This CDR3 is CASSHSGLAGYNEQFF. CDR3 bases: TGTGCCAGCAGTCACTCGGGACTAGCGGGGTACAATGAGCAGTTCTTC.

The chain links TRBV28 to TRBJ2-3; 7 nucleotides align to TRBD2. Germline V lookup: CDR1 MDHEN, CDR2 SYDVKM. The trim removed 1 base at V and 3 bases at J, leaving 7 bases unmatched. The CDR3 is made up of 16 amino acids. CDR3 DNA: TGTGCCAGCAGTTTATTTCTGGGGACTAATACAGATACGCAGTATTTT. It codes for CASSLFLGTNTDTQYF.

CDR3 sequence: CASSEFGETGELFF. The CDR3 DNA sequence: TGTGCCAGCAGTGAATTTGGGGAGACCGGGGAGCTGTTTTTT. The chain carries TRBV25-1 and TRBJ2-2, with D possibly matching TRBD2 (5 bases). Germline V gene data show CDR1 as MGHDK and CDR2 as SYGVNS. V was shortened by 1 base and J by 5 bases, with 8 bases between the two germline ends. The CDR3 covers 14 residues.

This rearrangement joins TRBV9 to TRBJ1-1, with a possible D match to TRBD1 (5 bases). This CDR3 has 15 amino acids. Germline-derived CDR1 and CDR2 are SGDLS and YYNGEE. Trimming took off 2 bases at V and 3 bases at J, with 14 bases between the two ends. CDR3 sequence reads: CASSVPGPTYTEAFF. CDR3 bases: TGTGCCAGCAGCGTCCCAGGGCCCACTTACACTGAAGCTTTCTTT.

This clone was seen a single time. This chain joins TRBV2 and TRBJ2-1; 9 bases align to TRBD2. Germline values: CDR1 SNHLY, CDR2 FYNNEI. The CDR3 is made up of 16 amino acids. Unmatched junction bases numbered 19, after V lost 11 bases and J lost 8 bases. In DNA form, the CDR3 reads TGTGCCTCCTCAGGTTTGGGCCTAGCGGGACGGGATGAGCAGTTCTTC. Residues: CASSGLGLAGRDEQFF. The full variable domain, completed using reference TRBV2 and TRBJ2-1, is EPEVTQTPSHQVTQMGQEVILRCVPISNHLYFYWYRQILGQKVEFLVSFYNNEISEKSEIFDDQFSVERPDGSNFTLKIRSTKLEDSAMYFCASSGLGLAGRDEQFFGPGTRLTVL.

The chain has TRBV6-5 and TRBJ1-2; D might be TRBD1 (5 bases). CDR3 length: 14 amino acids. Trimming removed 4 bases at V and 2 bases at J, with 11 bases between. Germline V lookup: CDR1 MNHEY, CDR2 SVGAGI. DNA for the CDR3: TGTGCCAGCAGTTCGCCTGACAGAAACTATGGCTACACCTTC. The encoded protein is CASSSPDRNYGYTF.

J is TRBJ1-4 and V is TRBV30; TRBD1 is a possible D gene (5 bases). From germline, CDR1 is GTSNPN and CDR2 SVGIG (reference sequence). This CDR3 has 15 residues. V lost 0 bases to trimming and J lost 4 bases, with 12 bases between them. This CDR3 reads CAWSVELGLNEKLFF. CDR3 DNA sequence: TGTGCCTGGAGTGTAGAACTGGGGCTTAATGAAAAACTGTTTTTT.

The rearrangement uses TRBV6-1 and TRBJ2-7; 7 bases line up with TRBD1. The CDR3 totals 14 residues. Per the germline V gene, CDR1 is MNHNS and CDR2 is SASEGT. The trim removed 7 bases at V and 3 bases at J, leaving 9 bases unmatched. CDR3: CASTQGTVVYEQYF. Written as DNA, the CDR3 is TGTGCCAGCACCCAAGGGACAGTGGTCTACGAGCAGTACTTC.

The chain recombines TRBV7-9 with TRBJ2-1, with D perhaps matching TRBD2 (5 bases). Germline-derived CDR1 and CDR2 are SEHNR and FQNEAQ (reference sequence). V was shortened by 8 bases and J by 5 bases, with 13 bases between the two germline ends. The CDR3 spans 13 residues. CDR3 in DNA: TGTGCCAGCTATACCCCGAGGGACAATGAGCAGTTCTTC. It yields the protein CASYTPRDNEQFF. Variable domain in full (rest from reference TRBV7-9 and TRBJ2-1): DTGVSQNPRHKITKRGQNVTFRCDPISEHNRLYWYRQTLGQGPEFLTYFQNEAQLEKSRLLSDRFSAERPKGSFSTLEIQRTEQGDSAMYLCASYTPRDNEQFFGPGTRLTVL.

V usage is TRBV6-5 and J usage is TRBJ1-2; D remains ambiguous. This CDR3 comprises 13 residues. Between the trimmed V and J ends, which lost 6 bases and 4 bases, there was a span of 12 bases. Germline V gene sequence: CDR1 MNHEY, CDR2 SVGAGI. In DNA form, the CDR3 reads TGTGCCAGCAGAACCACAGACCCCTATGGCTACACCTTC. It is translated as CASRTTDPYGYTF.

J is TRBJ2-5 and V is TRBV11-2; D ambiguous. V gave up 4 bases and J gave up 2 bases, with 14 bases separating them. This CDR3 has 15 residues. Germline V gives CDR1 SGHAT, CDR2 FQNNGV. This CDR3 is CASSSAGRVQETQYF. The CDR3, as DNA: TGTGCCAGCAGCTCCGCCGGCCGGGTTCAAGAGACCCAGTACTTC.

J is TRBJ2-1 and V is TRBV5-6; D may be TRBD2 (6 bases). V lost 1 base to trimming and J lost 6 bases, with 14 bases between them. Germline CDR1 and CDR2: SGHDT and YYEEEE. This CDR3 contains 15 residues. The CDR3 region has the DNA TGTGCCAGCAGCTTGTGGGGCGGGATGGGCAATGAGCAGTTCTTC. Its protein is CASSLWGGMGNEQFF.

This chain joins TRBV29-1 and TRBJ2-3; no reliable D call. This CDR3 contains 12 residues. The V gene lost 6 bases and the J gene lost 6 bases, with 13 bases spanning the gap. CDR1 and CDR2 (germline): SQVTM, ANQGSEA. The CDR3 loop reads CSVRQGGDTQYF. The DNA for the CDR3 is TGCAGCGTGAGGCAAGGTGGGGATACGCAGTATTTT.